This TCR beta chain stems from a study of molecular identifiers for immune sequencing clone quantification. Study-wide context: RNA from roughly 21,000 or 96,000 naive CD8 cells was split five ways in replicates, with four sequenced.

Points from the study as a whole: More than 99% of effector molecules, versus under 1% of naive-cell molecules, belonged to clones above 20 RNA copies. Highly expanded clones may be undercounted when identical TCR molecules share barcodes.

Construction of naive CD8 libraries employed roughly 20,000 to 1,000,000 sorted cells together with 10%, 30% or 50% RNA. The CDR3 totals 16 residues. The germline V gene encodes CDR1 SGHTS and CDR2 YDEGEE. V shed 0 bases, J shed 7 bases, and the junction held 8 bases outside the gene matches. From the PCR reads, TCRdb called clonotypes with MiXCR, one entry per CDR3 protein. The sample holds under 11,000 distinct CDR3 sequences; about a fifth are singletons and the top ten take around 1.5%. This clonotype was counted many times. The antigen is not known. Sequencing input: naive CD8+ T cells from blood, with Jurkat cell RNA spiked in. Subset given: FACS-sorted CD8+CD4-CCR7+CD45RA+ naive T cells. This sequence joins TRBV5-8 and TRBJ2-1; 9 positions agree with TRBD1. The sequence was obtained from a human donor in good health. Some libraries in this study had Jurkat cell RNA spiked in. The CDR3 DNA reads TGTGCCAGCAGCTTGGAGCCGGGACAGGGATGGAATGAGCAGTTCTTC. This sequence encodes CASSLEPGQGWNEQFF. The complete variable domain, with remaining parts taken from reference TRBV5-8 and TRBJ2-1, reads EAGVTQSPTHLIKTRGQQATLRCSPISGHTSVYWYQQALGLGLQFLLWYDEGEERNRGNFPPRFSGRQFPNYSSELNVNALELEDSALYLCASSLEPGQGWNEQFFGPGTRLTVL.